Here is one T cell receptor beta chain with its context. The record originates from a study of T cell changes during pregnancy in multiple sclerosis. Germline-derived CDR1 and CDR2 are DFQATT and SNEGSKA (reference sequence). The CDR3 covers 11 residues. Trimming removed 3 bases from V and 7 bases from J, with 9 bases in between. Assay used: immunoSEQ multiplex PCR; TCRdb lists only in-frame clones, some missing. The sample lists tens of thousands of clones, more than 70% seen once, with 5% to 5.5% in the top ten. The chain links TRBV20-1 to TRBJ1-1, with D uncertain. This receptor was identified in a female donor with multiple sclerosis, enrolled in a pregnancy study. The starting material was CD8+ T cells from peripheral blood mononuclear cells, obtained in the first trimester of pregnancy. The chain's CDR3 is CSASDTHEAFF. The CDR3, as DNA: TGCAGTGCTAGCGACACCCATGAAGCTTTCTTT.